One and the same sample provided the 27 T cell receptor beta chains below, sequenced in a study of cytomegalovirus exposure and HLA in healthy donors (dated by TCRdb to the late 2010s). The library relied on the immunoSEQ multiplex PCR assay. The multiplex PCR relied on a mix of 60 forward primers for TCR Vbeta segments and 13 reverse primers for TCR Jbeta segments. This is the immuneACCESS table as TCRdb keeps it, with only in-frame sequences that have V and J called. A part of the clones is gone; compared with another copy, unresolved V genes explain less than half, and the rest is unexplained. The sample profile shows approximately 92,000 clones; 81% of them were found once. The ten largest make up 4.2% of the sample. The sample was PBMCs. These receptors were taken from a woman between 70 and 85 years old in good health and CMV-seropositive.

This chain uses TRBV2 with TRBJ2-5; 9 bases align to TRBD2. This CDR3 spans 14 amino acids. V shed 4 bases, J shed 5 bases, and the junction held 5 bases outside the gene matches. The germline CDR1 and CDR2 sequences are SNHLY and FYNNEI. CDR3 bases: TGTGCCAGCAGTGGGGCGGGAGGGCGGGAGACCCAGTACTTC. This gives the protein CASSGAGGRETQYF.

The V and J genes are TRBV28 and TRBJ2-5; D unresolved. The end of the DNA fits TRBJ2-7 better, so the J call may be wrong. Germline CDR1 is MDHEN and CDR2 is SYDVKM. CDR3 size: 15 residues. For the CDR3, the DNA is TGTGCCAGCAGCCCCATACACAGCAGCTCCTACGAGCAGTACTTC. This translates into CASSPIHSSSYEQYF.

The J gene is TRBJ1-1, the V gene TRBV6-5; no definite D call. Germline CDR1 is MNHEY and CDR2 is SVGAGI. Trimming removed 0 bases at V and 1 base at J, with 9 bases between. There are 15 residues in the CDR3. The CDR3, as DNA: TGTGCCAGCAGTTACTCGCCCAGGCCGAACACTGAAGCTTTCTTT. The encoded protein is CASSYSPRPNTEAFF.

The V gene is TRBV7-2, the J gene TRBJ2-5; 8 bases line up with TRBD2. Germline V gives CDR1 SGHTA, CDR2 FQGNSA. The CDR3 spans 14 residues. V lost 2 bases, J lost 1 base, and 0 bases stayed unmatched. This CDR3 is CASSLTSGQETQYF. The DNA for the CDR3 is TGTGCCAGCAGCTTAACTAGCGGCCAAGAGACCCAGTACTTC. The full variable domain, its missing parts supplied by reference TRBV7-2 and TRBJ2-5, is GAGVSQSPSNKVTEKGKDVELRCDPISGHTALYWYRQSLGQGLEFLIYFQGNSAPDKSGLPSDRFSAERTGGSVSTLTIQRTQQEDSAVYLCASSLTSGQETQYFGPGTRLLVL.

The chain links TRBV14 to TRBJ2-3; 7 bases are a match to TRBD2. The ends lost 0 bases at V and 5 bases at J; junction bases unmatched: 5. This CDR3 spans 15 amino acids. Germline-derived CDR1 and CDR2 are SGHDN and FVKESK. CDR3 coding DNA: TGTGCCAGCAGCCAAGATTTAGCGGGTAAAGATACGCAGTATTTT. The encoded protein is CASSQDLAGKDTQYF.

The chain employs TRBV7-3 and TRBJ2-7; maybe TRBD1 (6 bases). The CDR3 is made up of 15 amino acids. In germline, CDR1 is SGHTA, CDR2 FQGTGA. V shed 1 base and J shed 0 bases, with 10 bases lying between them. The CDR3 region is CASSLNVGGSYEQYF. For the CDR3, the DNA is TGTGCCAGCAGCTTAAATGTAGGGGGCTCCTACGAGCAGTACTTC.

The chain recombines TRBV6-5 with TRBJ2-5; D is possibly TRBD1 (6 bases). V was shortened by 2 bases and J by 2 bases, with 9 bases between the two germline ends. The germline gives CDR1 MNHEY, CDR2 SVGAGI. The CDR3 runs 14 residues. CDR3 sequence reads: CASSYGRGQETQYF. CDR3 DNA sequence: TGTGCCAGCAGTTACGGAAGGGGGCAAGAGACCCAGTACTTC.

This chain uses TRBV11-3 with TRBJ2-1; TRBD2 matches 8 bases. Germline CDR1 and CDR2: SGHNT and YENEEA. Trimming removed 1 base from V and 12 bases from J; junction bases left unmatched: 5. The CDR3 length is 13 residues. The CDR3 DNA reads TGTGCCAGCAGCTTAGGCGGGAGGACGGGGCAGTTCTTC. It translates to CASSLGGRTGQFF.

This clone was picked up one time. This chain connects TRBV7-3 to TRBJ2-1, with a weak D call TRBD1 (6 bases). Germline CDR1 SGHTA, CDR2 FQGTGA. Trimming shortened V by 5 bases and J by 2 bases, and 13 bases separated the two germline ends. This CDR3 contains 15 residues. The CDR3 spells CASSPPGTPYNEQFF. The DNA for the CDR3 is TGTGCCAGCAGCCCCCCCGGGACACCCTACAATGAGCAGTTCTTC.

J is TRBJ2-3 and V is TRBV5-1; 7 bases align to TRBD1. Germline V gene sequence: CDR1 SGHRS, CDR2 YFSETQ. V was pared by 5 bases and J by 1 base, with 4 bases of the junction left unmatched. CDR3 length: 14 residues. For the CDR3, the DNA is TGCGCCAGCAGACAGGGGTCGGGCACAGATACGCAGTATTTT. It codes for CASRQGSGTDTQYF.

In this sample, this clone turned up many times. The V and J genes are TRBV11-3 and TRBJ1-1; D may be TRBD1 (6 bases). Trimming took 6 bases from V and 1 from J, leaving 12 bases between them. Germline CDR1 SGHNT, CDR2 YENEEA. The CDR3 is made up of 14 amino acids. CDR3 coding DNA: TGTGCCAGCAGGAGACAGGCCCCGAACACTGAAGCTTTCTTT. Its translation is CASRRQAPNTEAFF.

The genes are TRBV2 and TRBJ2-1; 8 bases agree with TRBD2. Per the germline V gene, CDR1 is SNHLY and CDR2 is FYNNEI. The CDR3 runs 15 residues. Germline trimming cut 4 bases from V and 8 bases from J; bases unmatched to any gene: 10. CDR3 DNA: TGTGCCAGCAGTGCTACAAGCTTAGCGGGGCATGAGCAGTTCTTC. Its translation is CASSATSLAGHEQFF.

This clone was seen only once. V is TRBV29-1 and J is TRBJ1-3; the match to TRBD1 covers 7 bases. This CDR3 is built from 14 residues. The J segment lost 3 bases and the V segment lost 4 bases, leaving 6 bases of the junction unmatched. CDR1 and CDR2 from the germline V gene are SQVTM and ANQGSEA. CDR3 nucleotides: TGCAGCGTTGCTGGGGGACAGATTGGAAACACCATATATTTT. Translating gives CSVAGGQIGNTIYF. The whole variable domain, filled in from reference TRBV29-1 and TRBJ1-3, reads SAVISQKPSRDICQRGTSLTIQCQVDSQVTMMFWYRQQPGQSLTLIATANQGSEATYESGFVIDKFPISRPNLTFSTLTVSNMSPEDSSIYLCSVAGGQIGNTIYFGEGSWLTVV.

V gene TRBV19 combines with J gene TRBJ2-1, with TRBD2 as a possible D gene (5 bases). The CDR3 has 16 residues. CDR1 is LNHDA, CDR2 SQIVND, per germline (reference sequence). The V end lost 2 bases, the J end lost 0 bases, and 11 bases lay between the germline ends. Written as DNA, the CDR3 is TGTGCCAGTAGTATACTAGCAACGAGCTCCTACAATGAGCAGTTCTTC. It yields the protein CASSILATSSYNEQFF.

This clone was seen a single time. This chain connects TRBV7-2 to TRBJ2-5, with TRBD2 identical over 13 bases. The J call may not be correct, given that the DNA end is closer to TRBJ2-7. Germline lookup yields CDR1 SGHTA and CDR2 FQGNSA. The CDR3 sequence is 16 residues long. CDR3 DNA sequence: TGTGCCAGCAGCAGGGGACTAGCGGGGAGATTAGACGAGCAGTACTTC. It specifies CASSRGLAGRLDEQYF.

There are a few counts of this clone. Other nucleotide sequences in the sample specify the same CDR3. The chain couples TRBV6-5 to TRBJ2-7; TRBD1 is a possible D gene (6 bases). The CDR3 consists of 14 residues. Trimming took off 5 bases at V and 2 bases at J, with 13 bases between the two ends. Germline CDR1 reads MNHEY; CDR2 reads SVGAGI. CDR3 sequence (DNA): TGTGCCAGCAGTAACAGGGATAGGGCCTACGAGCAGTACTTC. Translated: CASSNRDRAYEQYF.

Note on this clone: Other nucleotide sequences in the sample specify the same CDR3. CDR3 sequence: CASSSHPGLQGAQYF. The CDR3 nucleotides are TGTGCCAGCAGCTCGCATCCGGGACTGCAAGGGGCCCAGTACTTC. J is TRBJ2-5 and V is TRBV9; D may be TRBD2 (6 bases). Trimming left V 4 bases short and J 9 bases short, with 22 bases between. Germline lookup yields CDR1 SGDLS and CDR2 YYNGEE. The CDR3 extends over 15 amino acids.

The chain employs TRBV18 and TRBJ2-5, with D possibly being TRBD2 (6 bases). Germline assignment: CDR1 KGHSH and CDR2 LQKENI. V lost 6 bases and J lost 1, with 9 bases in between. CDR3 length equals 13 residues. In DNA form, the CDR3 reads TGTGCCAGCTCCTCGGGACTCCAAGAGACCCAGTACTTC. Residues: CASSSGLQETQYF.

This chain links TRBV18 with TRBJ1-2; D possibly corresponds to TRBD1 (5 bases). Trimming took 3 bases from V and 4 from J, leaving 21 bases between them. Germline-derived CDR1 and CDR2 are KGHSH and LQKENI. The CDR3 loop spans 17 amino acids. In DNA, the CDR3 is TGTGCCAGCTCACCGTGGGGGGGTGCCATAGATCCCTATGGCTACACCTTC. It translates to CASSPWGGAIDPYGYTF.

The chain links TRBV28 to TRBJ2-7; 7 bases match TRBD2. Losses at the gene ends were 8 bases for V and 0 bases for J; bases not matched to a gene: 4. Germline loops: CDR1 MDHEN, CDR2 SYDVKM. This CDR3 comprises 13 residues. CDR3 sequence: CASRPSGSYEQYF. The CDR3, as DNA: TGTGCCAGCCGACCTAGCGGCTCCTACGAGCAGTACTTC.

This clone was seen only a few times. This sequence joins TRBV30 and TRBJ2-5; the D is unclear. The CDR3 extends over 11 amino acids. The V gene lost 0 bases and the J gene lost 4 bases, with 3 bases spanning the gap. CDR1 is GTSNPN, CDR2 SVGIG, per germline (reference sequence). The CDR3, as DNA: TGTGCCTGGAGTGTCTCAGAGACCCAGTACTTC. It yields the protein CAWSVSETQYF.

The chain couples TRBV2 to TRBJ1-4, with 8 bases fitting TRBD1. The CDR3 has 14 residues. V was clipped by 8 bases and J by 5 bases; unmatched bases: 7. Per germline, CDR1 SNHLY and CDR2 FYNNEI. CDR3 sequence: CASRQGAANEKLFF. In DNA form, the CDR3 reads TGTGCCAGCCGCCAGGGGGCTGCCAATGAAAAACTGTTTTTT.

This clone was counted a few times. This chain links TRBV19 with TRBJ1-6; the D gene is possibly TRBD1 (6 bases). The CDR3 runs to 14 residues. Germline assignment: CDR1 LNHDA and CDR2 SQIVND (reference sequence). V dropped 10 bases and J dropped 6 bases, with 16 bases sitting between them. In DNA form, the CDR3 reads TGTGCCACCACGGGGGGCCGACTTAATTCACCCCTCCACTTT. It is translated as CATTGGRLNSPLHF.

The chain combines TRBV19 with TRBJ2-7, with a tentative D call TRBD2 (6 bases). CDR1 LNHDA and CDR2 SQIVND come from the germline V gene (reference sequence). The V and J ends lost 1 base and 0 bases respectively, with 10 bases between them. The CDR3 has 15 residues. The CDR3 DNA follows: TGTGCCAGTAGTATAGGGGCGGGACCCTCCTACGAGCAGTACTTC. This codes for CASSIGAGPSYEQYF. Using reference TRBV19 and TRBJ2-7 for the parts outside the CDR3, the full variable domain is DGGITQSPKYLFRKEGQNVTLSCEQNLNHDAMYWYRQDPGQGLRLIYYSQIVNDFQKGDIAEGYSVSREKKESFPLTVTSAQKNPTAFYLCASSIGAGPSYEQYFGPGTRLTVT.

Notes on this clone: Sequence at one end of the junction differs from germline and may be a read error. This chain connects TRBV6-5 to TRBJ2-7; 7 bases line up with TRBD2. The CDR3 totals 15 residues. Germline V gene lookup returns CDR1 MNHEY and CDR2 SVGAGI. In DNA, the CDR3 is TGTGCCAGCAGTTACTCGGTAGCGGGTACCTACGGGCAGTACTTC. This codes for CASSYSVAGTYGQYF.

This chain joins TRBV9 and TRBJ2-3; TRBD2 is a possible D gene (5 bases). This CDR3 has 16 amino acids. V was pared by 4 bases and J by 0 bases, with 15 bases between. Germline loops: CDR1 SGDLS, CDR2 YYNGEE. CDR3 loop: CASSLGLITSTDTQYF. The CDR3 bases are TGTGCCAGCAGCTTAGGACTCATTACAAGCACAGATACGCAGTATTTT.

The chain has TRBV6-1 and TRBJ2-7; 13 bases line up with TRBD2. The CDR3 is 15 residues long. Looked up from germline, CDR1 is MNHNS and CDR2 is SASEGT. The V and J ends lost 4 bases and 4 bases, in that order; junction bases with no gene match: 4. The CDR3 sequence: CASSAGTSGMYEQYF. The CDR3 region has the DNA TGTGCCAGCAGTGCCGGGACTAGCGGGATGTACGAGCAGTACTTC.